Below are 16 T cell receptor beta chains sequenced from a single sample in a study of blood T cell repertoires in COVID-19. Libraries were prepared by immunoSEQ multiplex PCR; TCRdb keeps only in-frame clonotypes and omits some of them. The sample consists of about 160,000 clones, 90% to 95% of them appearing once. The sequenced sample consisted of peripheral blood. These receptors originate from a woman between 50 and 59 years old with acute or convalescent COVID-19.

This CDR3 is CAIQSTGLDGYTF. As DNA, the CDR3 is TGTGCCATCCAATCGACAGGGTTGGATGGCTACACCTTC. This chain uses TRBV28 with TRBJ1-2; 7 positions match TRBD1. This CDR3 has 13 amino acids. Trimming at V came to 10 bases and at J to 6 bases, leaving 11 bases not matched to a gene. The germline V gene encodes CDR1 MDHEN and CDR2 SYDVKM.

The chain recombines TRBV7-9 with TRBJ1-2, with D hard to call. The V end lost 5 bases, the J end lost 2 bases, and 15 bases lay between the germline ends. CDR3 length: 15 residues. Germline CDR1 and CDR2: SEHNR and FQNEAQ (reference sequence). CDR3 coding DNA: TGTGCCAGCAGCGTTAGACATACAGACAACTATGGCTACACCTTC. Translating it yields CASSVRHTDNYGYTF.

CDR3: CSVAWTVETQYF. CDR3 coding DNA: TGCAGCGTTGCTTGGACAGTGGAGACCCAGTACTTC. The genes are TRBV29-1 and TRBJ2-5; weak D call: TRBD1 (6 bases). Trimming shortened V by 4 bases and J by 5 bases, and 11 bases separated the two germline ends. The CDR3 runs 12 residues. Germline V gene sequence: CDR1 SQVTM, CDR2 ANQGSEA.

V is TRBV7-2 and J is TRBJ2-3; D gene uncertain. From germline, CDR1 is SGHTA and CDR2 FQGNSA. The CDR3 extends over 13 amino acids. V was cut by 4 bases and J by 6 bases, with 11 bases left in between. The CDR3 bases are TGTGCCAGCAGCTCCCAGGCTTCTGATACGCAGTATTTT. Amino acids: CASSSQASDTQYF.

The genes are TRBV7-8 and TRBJ2-3; a possible D gene is TRBD1 (6 bases). The CDR3 runs to 14 residues. Trimming stripped 7 bases from V and 2 bases from J, with 13 bases between. The germline gives CDR1 SGHVS, CDR2 FQNEAQ. CDR3: CASTWGRFTDTQYF. CDR3 nucleotide sequence: TGTGCCAGCACTTGGGGGCGCTTCACAGATACGCAGTATTTT.

The chain recombines TRBV6-2 or TRBV6-3 with TRBJ1-1; D is unresolved. Trimming removed 2 bases from V and 5 bases from J, with 9 bases in between. Looked up from germline, CDR1 is MNHEY and CDR2 is SVGEGT. The CDR3 has 13 residues. CDR3 coding DNA: TGTGCCAGCAGTTACCACGGGGAGACTGAAGCTTTCTTT. Residues: CASSYHGETEAFF.

This chain links TRBV4-2 with TRBJ1-2, with D unresolved. Deletions cut 0 bases from V and 4 bases from J, with 9 bases between. Germline V gives CDR1 LGHNA, CDR2 YNFKEQ. CDR3 size: 14 residues. CDR3 in amino acids: CASSQELDFYGYTF. The CDR3 nucleotides are TGTGCCAGCAGCCAAGAATTGGACTTCTATGGCTACACCTTC.

The J gene is TRBJ2-7, the V gene TRBV7-8, with D perhaps TRBD1 (6 bases). CDR3 length: 13 residues. The ends were cut back, 5 bases at V and 1 base at J, with 9 bases in the middle. The germline V gene encodes CDR1 SGHVS and CDR2 FQNEAQ. The CDR3 protein is CASSHRVSYEQYF. DNA of the CDR3: TGTGCCAGCAGCCACAGGGTTTCCTACGAGCAGTACTTC.

The chain combines TRBV6-5 with TRBJ1-6; 7 nucleotides line up with TRBD1. The CDR3 runs 15 residues. Losses at the gene ends were 7 bases for V and 4 bases for J; bases not matched to a gene: 7. Per the germline V gene, CDR1 is MNHEY and CDR2 is SVGAGI. CDR3: CASTEDRSYNSPLHF. CDR3 bases: TGTGCCAGCACGGAGGACAGGTCATATAATTCACCCCTCCACTTT.

The chain carries TRBV7-3 and TRBJ2-3, with TRBD2 matching 8 bases. V shed 7 bases, J shed 4 bases, and the junction held 13 bases outside the gene matches. CDR3 size: 16 residues. The germline V gene encodes CDR1 SGHTA and CDR2 FQGTGA. This CDR3 is CASNPSGGEEADTQYF. The CDR3, as DNA: TGTGCCAGCAACCCATCGGGAGGGGAGGAAGCAGATACGCAGTATTTT.

This clone was counted a single time. The J gene is TRBJ2-1, the V gene TRBV19; D uncertain. The CDR3 has 12 residues. Trimming stripped 2 bases from V and 4 bases from J, with 3 bases between. Per germline, CDR1 LNHDA and CDR2 SQIVND (reference sequence). CDR3 region: CASSIQYNEQFF. The CDR3 region has the DNA TGTGCCAGTAGTATACAGTACAATGAGCAGTTCTTC.

As for this clone: The sample holds other DNA sequences that translate to the same CDR3. The V gene is TRBV5-6, the J gene TRBJ1-5; 7 bases fit TRBD1. Germline loops: CDR1 SGHDT, CDR2 YYEEEE. The CDR3 is 14 residues long. V lost 1 base and J lost 7; bases outside the gene matches: 5. For the CDR3, the DNA is TGTGCCAGCAGCTTGAGGGGGCGAGGGCAGCCCCAGCATTTT. Translating it yields CASSLRGRGQPQHF.

The chain combines TRBV6-5 with TRBJ1-6; TRBD1 matches at 7 bases. The germline V gene encodes CDR1 MNHEY and CDR2 SVGAGI. The ends lost 3 bases at V and 6 bases at J; junction bases unmatched: 2. The CDR3 runs to 14 residues. CDR3 sequence reads: CASSYPGGNSPLHF. For the CDR3, the DNA is TGTGCCAGCAGTTATCCAGGGGGTAATTCACCCCTCCACTTT.

The J gene is TRBJ1-5, the V gene TRBV15, with 9 bases aligning to TRBD1. The junction had 4 bases not matched to a gene; V was cut back by 1 base and J by 0 bases. Germline V CDR1 and CDR2: LNHNV, YYDKDF (reference sequence). The CDR3 consists of 17 residues. CDR3 protein: CATSRATGGYSNQPQHF. CDR3 nucleotides: TGTGCCACCAGCAGAGCTACAGGGGGCTATAGCAATCAGCCCCAGCATTTT. The variable domain in full, with the rest retrieved from reference TRBV15 and TRBJ1-5, is DAMVIQNPRYQVTQFGKPVTLSCSQTLNHNVMYWYQQKSSQAPKLLFHYYDKDFNNEADTPDNFQSRRPNTSFCFLDIRSPGLGDTAMYLCATSRATGGYSNQPQHFGDGTRLSIL.

This rearrangement joins TRBV29-1 to TRBJ1-4, with a tentative D call TRBD1 (5 bases). The CDR3 spans 14 residues. Germline V lookup: CDR1 SQVTM, CDR2 ANQGSEA. V shed 4 bases and J shed 6 bases, with 15 bases lying between them. Here the CDR3 DNA reads TGCAGCGTTGGAAGGGGTAGGAGAGATGAAAAACTGTTTTTT. This sequence encodes CSVGRGRRDEKLFF.

The J gene is TRBJ2-5, the V gene TRBV7-9; 11 bases align to TRBD2. CDR1 and CDR2 (germline): SEHNR, FQNEAQ (reference sequence). The CDR3 contains 15 residues. V shed 3 bases and J 5 bases; nucleotides not matched to a gene: 5. The CDR3 region has the DNA TGTGCCAGCAGCTTGGCTAGCGGGGGGCGGGAGACCCAGTACTTC. It codes for CASSLASGGRETQYF. The full variable domain, in which reference TRBV7-9 and TRBJ2-5 provide the parts outside the CDR3, is DTGVSQNPRHKITKRGQNVTFRCDPISEHNRLYWYRQTLGQGPEFLTYFQNEAQLEKSRLLSDRFSAERPKGSFSTLEIQRTEQGDSAMYLCASSLASGGRETQYFGPGTRLLVL.